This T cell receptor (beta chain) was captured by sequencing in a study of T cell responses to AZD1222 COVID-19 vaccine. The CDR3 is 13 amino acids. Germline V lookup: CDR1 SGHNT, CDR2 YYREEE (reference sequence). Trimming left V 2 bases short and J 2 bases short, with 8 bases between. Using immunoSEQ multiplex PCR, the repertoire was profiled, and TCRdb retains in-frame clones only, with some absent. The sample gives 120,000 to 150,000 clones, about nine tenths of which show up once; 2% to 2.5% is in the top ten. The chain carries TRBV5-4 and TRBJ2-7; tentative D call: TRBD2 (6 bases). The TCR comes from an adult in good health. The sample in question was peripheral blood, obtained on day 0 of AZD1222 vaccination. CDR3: CASSFWGAYEQYF. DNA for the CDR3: TGTGCCAGCAGCTTTTGGGGGGCCTACGAGCAGTACTTC.